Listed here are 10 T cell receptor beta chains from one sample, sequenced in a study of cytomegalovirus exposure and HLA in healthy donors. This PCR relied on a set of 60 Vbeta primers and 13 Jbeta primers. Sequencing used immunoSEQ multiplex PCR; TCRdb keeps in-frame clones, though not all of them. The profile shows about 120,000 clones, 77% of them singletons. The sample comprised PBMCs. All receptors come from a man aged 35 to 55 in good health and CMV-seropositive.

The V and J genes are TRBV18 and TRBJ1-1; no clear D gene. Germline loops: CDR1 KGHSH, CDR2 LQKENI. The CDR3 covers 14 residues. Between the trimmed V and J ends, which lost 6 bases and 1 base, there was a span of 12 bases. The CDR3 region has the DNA TGTGCCAGCTCCATGGGCGCGGGGAACACTGAAGCTTTCTTT. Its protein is CASSMGAGNTEAFF. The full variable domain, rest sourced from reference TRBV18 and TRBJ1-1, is NAGVMQNPRHLVRRRGQEARLRCSPMKGHSHVYWYRQLPEEGLKFMVYLQKENIIDESGMPKERFSAEFPKEGPSILRIQQVVRGDSAAYFCASSMGAGNTEAFFGQGTRLTVV.

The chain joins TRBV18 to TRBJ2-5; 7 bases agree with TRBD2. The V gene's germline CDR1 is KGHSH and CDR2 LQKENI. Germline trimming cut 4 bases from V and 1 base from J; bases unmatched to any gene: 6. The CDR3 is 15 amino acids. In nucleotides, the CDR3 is TGTGCCAGCTCACAGGGGAGGGGTCGCCAAGAGACCCAGTACTTC. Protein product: CASSQGRGRQETQYF.

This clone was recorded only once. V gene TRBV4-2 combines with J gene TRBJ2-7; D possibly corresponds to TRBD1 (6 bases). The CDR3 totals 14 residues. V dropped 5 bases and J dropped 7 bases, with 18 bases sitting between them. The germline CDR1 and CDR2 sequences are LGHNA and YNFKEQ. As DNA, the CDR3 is TGTGCCAGCAGCTTCGCGAACAGGGTACGAGAGCAGTACTTC. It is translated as CASSFANRVREQYF.

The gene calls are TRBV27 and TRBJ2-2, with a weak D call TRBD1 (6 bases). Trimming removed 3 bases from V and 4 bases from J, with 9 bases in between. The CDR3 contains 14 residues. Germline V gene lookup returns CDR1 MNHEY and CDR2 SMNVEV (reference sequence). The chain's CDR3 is CASSLTRGTGELFF. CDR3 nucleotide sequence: TGTGCCAGCAGTTTGACCAGGGGCACCGGGGAGCTGTTTTTT.

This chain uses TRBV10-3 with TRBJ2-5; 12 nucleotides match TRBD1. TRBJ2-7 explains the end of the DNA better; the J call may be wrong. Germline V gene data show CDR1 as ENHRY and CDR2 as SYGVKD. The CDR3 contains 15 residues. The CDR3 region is CAISTGTGGLYEQYF. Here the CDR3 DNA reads TGTGCCATCAGTACCGGGACAGGGGGCTTATACGAGCAGTACTTC.

CDR3 region: CASSLWGTGTLRNIQYF. In DNA, the CDR3 is TGTGCCAGCAGTTTATGGGGGACAGGTACCCTCAGGAACATTCAGTACTTC. This chain joins TRBV27 and TRBJ2-4, with 8 bases matching TRBD1. With V trimmed by 1 base and J by 7 bases, 12 bases remained unmatched. The CDR3 totals 17 residues. The germline gives CDR1 MNHEY, CDR2 SMNVEV (reference sequence).

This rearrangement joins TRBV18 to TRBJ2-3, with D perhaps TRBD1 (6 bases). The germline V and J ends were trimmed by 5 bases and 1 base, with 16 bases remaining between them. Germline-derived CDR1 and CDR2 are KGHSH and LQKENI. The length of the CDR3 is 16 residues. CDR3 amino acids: CASSNRDIPRTDTQYF. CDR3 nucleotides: TGTGCCAGCTCAAACCGGGACATACCACGCACAGATACGCAGTATTTT.

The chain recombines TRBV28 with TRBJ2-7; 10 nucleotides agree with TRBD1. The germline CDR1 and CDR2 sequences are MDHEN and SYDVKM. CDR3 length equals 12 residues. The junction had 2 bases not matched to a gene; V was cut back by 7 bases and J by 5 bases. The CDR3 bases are TGTGCCAGCATAGGGACAGGGGACGAGCAGTACTTC. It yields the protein CASIGTGDEQYF. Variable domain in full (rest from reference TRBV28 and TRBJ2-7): DVKVTQSSRYLVKRTGEKVFLECVQDMDHENMFWYRQDPGLGLRLIYFSYDVKMKEKGDIPEGYSVSREKKERFSLILESASTNQTSMYLCASIGTGDEQYFGPGTRLTVT.

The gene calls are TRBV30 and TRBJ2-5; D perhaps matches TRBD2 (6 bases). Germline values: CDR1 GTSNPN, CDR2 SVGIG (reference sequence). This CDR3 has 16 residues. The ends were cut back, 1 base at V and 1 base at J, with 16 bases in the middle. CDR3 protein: CAWSEVAGRFQETQYF. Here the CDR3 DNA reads TGTGCCTGGAGTGAGGTTGCGGGGCGATTCCAAGAGACCCAGTACTTC.

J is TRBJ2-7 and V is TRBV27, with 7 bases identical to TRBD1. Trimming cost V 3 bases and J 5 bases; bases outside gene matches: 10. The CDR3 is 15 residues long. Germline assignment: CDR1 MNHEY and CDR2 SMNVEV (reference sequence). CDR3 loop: CASSFFRDSNHEQYF. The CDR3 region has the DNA TGTGCCAGCAGTTTCTTCCGGGACAGTAACCACGAGCAGTACTTC.